This T cell receptor beta chain was obtained from a study of control samples from healthy donors and cancer patients. Clones were read by immunoSEQ multiplex PCR, and TCRdb kept only the in-frame ones, dropping some. Of some 150,000 clones in the sample, roughly 95% were seen once. V shed 5 bases and J 0 bases; nucleotides not matched to a gene: 6. CDR3 length equals 15 residues. Germline assignment: CDR1 MNHEY and CDR2 SVGAGI. This sequence joins TRBV6-5 and TRBJ1-2, with 7 positions matching TRBD1. The TCR comes from a woman in her twenties or thirties in good health. Sequenced sample: blood. CDR3 protein: CASSPYRGPNYGYTF. The DNA of the CDR3 is TGTGCCAGCAGTCCCTACAGGGGTCCTAACTATGGCTACACCTTC.